This T cell receptor (beta chain) was documented in a study of circulating and synovial CD4+ cells in juvenile arthritis. The study, taken as a whole, reports: Measured synovium overlap likely understates the true shared repertoire. Bulk blood CD4 repertoires were more diverse than these. These blood cells shared more CDR3 sequences with synovium than bulk blood. Bulk blood CD4 samples held at least an order of magnitude more or fewer genomes than CPL.

Profiled with immunoSEQ multiplex PCR; TCRdb holds only in-frame clones, not every one. The sample records 30,000 to 40,000 clones, 90% to 95% being singletons. With 4 bases clipped from V and 7 bases from J, the junction kept 12 bases outside the gene matches. Germline V gene sequence: CDR1 SGDLS, CDR2 YYNGEE. There are 15 residues in the CDR3. On this clone itself: The antigen is undetermined.

This TCR was recovered from a human donor with juvenile idiopathic arthritis. This chain joins TRBV9 and TRBJ2-7; 9 bases line up with TRBD1. The sequenced sample consisted of CD4+ T cells from blood. The CDR3 sequence is CASSPGDRVISEQYF. In nucleotides, the CDR3 is TGTGCCAGCAGCCCCGGGGACAGGGTCATTTCTGAGCAGTACTTC.